This record looks at one TCR beta chain sequence and its context. These data are taken from a study of T cell changes during pregnancy in multiple sclerosis. Assay: immunoSEQ multiplex PCR; the TCRdb copy retains only in-frame clones and omits some. The sample lists fewer than 50,000 clones, roughly 90% occurring once. Germline V gives CDR1 MNHNS, CDR2 SASEGT. This CDR3 spans 12 amino acids. This chain connects TRBV6-1 to TRBJ2-7, with TRBD1 matching 10 bases. The material sequenced was peripheral blood, taken in the second trimester of pregnancy. The sequence was collected from a female donor in good health, enrolled as a control in a pregnancy study. CDR3 sequence: CGLGDRGYEQYF. CDR3 in DNA: TGTGGGCTTGGGGACAGGGGCTACGAGCAGTACTTC.